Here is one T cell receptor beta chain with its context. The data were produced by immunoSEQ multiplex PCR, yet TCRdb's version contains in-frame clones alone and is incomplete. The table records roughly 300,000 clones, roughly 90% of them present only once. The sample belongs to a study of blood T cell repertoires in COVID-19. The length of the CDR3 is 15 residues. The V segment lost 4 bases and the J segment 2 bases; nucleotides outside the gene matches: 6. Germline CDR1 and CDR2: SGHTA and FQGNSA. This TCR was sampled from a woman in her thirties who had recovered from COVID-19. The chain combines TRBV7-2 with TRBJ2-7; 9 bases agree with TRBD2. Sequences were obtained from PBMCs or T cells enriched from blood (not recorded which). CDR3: CASSSVSGGPYEQYF. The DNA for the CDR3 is TGTGCCAGCAGCTCCGTTAGCGGGGGTCCCTACGAGCAGTACTTC.